This T cell receptor (beta chain) was captured by sequencing in a study of blood T cell repertoires in COVID-19. Study in general: Sample material is recorded as cDNA or gDNA derived from T cells, B-cell-depleted T cells, or PBMCs.

Measured with immunoSEQ multiplex PCR; TCRdb has only the in-frame clones, and not every one. The sample records 150,000 to 200,000 clones, about 86% being singletons. The J segment lost 2 bases and the V segment lost 0 bases, leaving 4 bases of the junction unmatched. The CDR3 totals 15 residues. Per the germline V gene, CDR1 is SGHNT and CDR2 is YYREEE (reference sequence). This TCR was recovered from a woman aged 80 or over with acute or convalescent COVID-19. The V gene is TRBV5-4, the J gene TRBJ2-7; the match to TRBD2 covers 8 bases. The sample consisted of peripheral blood. CDR3 coding DNA: TGTGCCAGCAGCTTGGGCAGGACTAGCACCTACGAGCAGTACTTC. Translation gives CASSLGRTSTYEQYF. Full variable domain (rest looked up from reference TRBV5-4 and TRBJ2-7): ETGVTQSPTHLIKTRGQQVTLRCSSQSGHNTVSWYQQALGQGPQFIFQYYREEENGRGNFPPRFSGLQFPNYSSELNVNALELDDSALYLCASSLGRTSTYEQYFGPGTRLTVT.